The 27 T cell receptor beta chains in this list originate from one sample, sequenced in a study of memory CD4+ T cells and cytomegalovirus serostatus. Single viable CD3+CD4+CD8-CD45RO+ cells were sorted as the memory CD4+ T cells. Assay used: immunoSEQ multiplex PCR; TCRdb lists only in-frame clones, some missing. Of under 50,000 clones in the sample, over 65% were seen once. Specimen: memory CD4+ T cells from blood. The receptors come from an adult in good health and CMV-seronegative.

V usage is TRBV10-2 and J usage is TRBJ1-2; tentatively, D is TRBD1 (5 bases). The CDR3 loop spans 13 amino acids. The germline gives CDR1 WSHSY, CDR2 SAAADI. Trimming shortened V by 6 bases and J by 1 base, and 9 bases separated the two germline ends. The CDR3 is CASSPQGNYGYTF. DNA of the CDR3: TGCGCCAGCAGCCCGCAGGGTAACTATGGCTACACCTTC.

This chain connects TRBV19 to TRBJ2-7, with D possibly TRBD1 on 6 matching bases. Trimming pared 5 bases from V and 5 bases from J, leaving 10 bases between. Germline V CDR1 and CDR2: LNHDA, SQIVND (reference sequence). The CDR3 has 12 residues. DNA for the CDR3: TGTGCCAGTAGTCTTACAGGGAACGAGCAGTACTTC. Residues: CASSLTGNEQYF.

The rearrangement links TRBV5-1 to TRBJ1-3; D is undetermined. The CDR3 is made up of 13 amino acids. The V end was cut by 7 bases, the J end by 0 bases, with 8 bases between. The V gene's germline CDR1 is SGHRS and CDR2 YFSETQ. CDR3 region: CASGSSSGNTIYF. The CDR3 DNA sequence: TGCGCCAGCGGCAGTTCCTCTGGAAACACCATATATTTT.

This chain connects TRBV29-1 to TRBJ2-3; 10 bases agree with TRBD1. This CDR3 comprises 14 residues. The V gene end was trimmed by 1 base and the J gene end by 6 bases; junction bases not matched to a gene: 4. The germline V gene encodes CDR1 SQVTM and CDR2 ANQGSEA. In DNA form, the CDR3 reads TGCAGCGTTGAAGGGGGGACAGGGGTTGATACGCAGTATTTT. Translation gives CSVEGGTGVDTQYF.

The CDR3 bases are TGTGCCAGCAGCCATGGGTACAGGGAGTATACTGGGGCCAACGTCCTGACTTTC. It is translated as CASSHGYREYTGANVLTF. V is TRBV5-6 and J is TRBJ2-6, with D possibly TRBD1 on 6 matching bases. Germline values: CDR1 SGHDT, CDR2 YYEEEE. The CDR3 contains 18 residues. Trimming shortened V by 4 bases and J by 2 bases, and 19 bases separated the two germline ends.

CDR3 amino acids: CASSFYLGGNTIYF. In nucleotides, the CDR3 is TGTGCCAGCAGCTTTTACCTGGGGGGAAACACCATATATTTT. The rearrangement uses TRBV7-9 and TRBJ1-3; D uncertain. This CDR3 region has 14 residues. Trimming removed 3 bases at V and 4 bases at J, with 10 bases between. Germline values: CDR1 SEHNR, CDR2 FQNEAQ (reference sequence).

The rearrangement joins TRBV2 to TRBJ1-2; D remains ambiguous. The CDR3 is 15 amino acids. V lost 5 bases and J lost 8, with 21 bases in between. Germline values: CDR1 SNHLY, CDR2 FYNNEI. The DNA of the CDR3 is TGTGCCAGCAGTAGGGCGTACCGGGAGAGTCGAGGCTACACCTTC. Residues: CASSRAYRESRGYTF.

This clone appeared a single time. Other DNA sequences from this sample encode an identical CDR3 as well. The chain joins TRBV5-4 to TRBJ1-4; D might be TRBD1 (6 bases). V lost 3 bases and J 0 bases, leaving 9 bases between the germline ends. The germline gives CDR1 SGHNT, CDR2 YYREEE (reference sequence). The CDR3 runs to 15 residues. CDR3 amino acids: CASSWDTATNEKLFF. In DNA form, the CDR3 reads TGTGCCAGCAGCTGGGACACCGCAACTAATGAAAAACTGTTTTTT.

The gene calls are TRBV27 and TRBJ2-5; D is uncertain. V lost 6 bases, J lost 3 bases, and 5 bases lay in between. CDR1 is MNHEY, CDR2 SMNVEV, per germline (reference sequence). The CDR3 totals 11 residues. The CDR3 bases are TGTGCCAGCAGAACAGAAGAGACCCAGTACTTC. Its translation is CASRTEETQYF.

The rearrangement uses TRBV6-5 and TRBJ1-5, with TRBD1 matching 9 bases. Germline values: CDR1 MNHEY, CDR2 SVGAGI. J gave up 4 bases and V 6 bases, and 7 bases lay outside the gene matches. CDR3 length equals 15 residues. CDR3 protein: CASRPTGGQNQPQHF. As DNA, the CDR3 is TGTGCCAGCAGACCTACAGGGGGCCAGAATCAGCCCCAGCATTTT.

V and J are TRBV7-9 and TRBJ1-6; D unclear. CDR1 and CDR2 from the germline V gene are SEHNR and FQNEAQ (reference sequence). The length of the CDR3 is 14 residues. Trimming shortened V by 5 bases and J by 5 bases, and 10 bases separated the two germline ends. The CDR3 DNA is TGTGCCAGCAGCCCTAACCGGGATAATTCACCCCTCCACTTT. Protein sequence: CASSPNRDNSPLHF.

The chain carries TRBV5-5 and TRBJ2-6, with D hard to call. Trimming took off 6 bases at V and 0 bases at J, with 13 bases between the two ends. This CDR3 contains 16 residues. The germline CDR1 and CDR2 sequences are SGHKS and YYEKEE (reference sequence). CDR3 sequence: CASILDGSSGANVLTF. CDR3 DNA: TGTGCCAGCATTTTAGACGGTAGCTCTGGGGCCAACGTCCTGACTTTC.

This clone was seen a handful of times. This chain links TRBV30 with TRBJ1-5, with 7 bases that match TRBD1. The CDR3 has 19 residues. Losses at the gene ends were 1 base for V and 3 bases for J; bases not matched to a gene: 18. From germline, CDR1 is GTSNPN and CDR2 SVGIG (reference sequence). CDR3 sequence (DNA): TGTGCCTGGAGTGCTTACGGGACAGTCCTTCAGAGGCCCAATCAGCCCCAGCATTTT. Protein sequence: CAWSAYGTVLQRPNQPQHF.

The V and J genes are TRBV10-3 and TRBJ1-2; D uncertain. This CDR3 has 15 amino acids. The V end lost 6 bases, the J end lost 2 bases, and 16 bases lay between the germline ends. Germline values: CDR1 ENHRY, CDR2 SYGVKD. In nucleotides, the CDR3 is TGTGCCATCAGGGAGGCCAATACGCAAAACTATGGCTACACCTTC. As protein: CAIREANTQNYGYTF.

The genes are TRBV29-1 and TRBJ2-3; D is possibly TRBD1 (5 bases). V was pared by 1 base and J by 2 bases, with 13 bases between. CDR1 is SQVTM and CDR2 is ANQGSEA in the germline V gene. The CDR3 length is 15 residues. Here the CDR3 reads CSVEVGLGSTDTQYF. The CDR3 nucleotides are TGCAGCGTTGAAGTGGGGCTCGGGTCCACAGATACGCAGTATTTT.

This clone was seen a few times. The chain joins TRBV6-1 to TRBJ1-1, with 10 bases aligning to TRBD1. V dropped 5 bases and J dropped 4; count of bases not matched to a gene: 4. CDR1 and CDR2 (germline): MNHNS, SASEGT. The CDR3 runs to 14 residues. The CDR3 DNA sequence: TGTGCCAGCAGTTCCAGGACAGGGGGCACTGAAGCTTTCTTT. Translated, it gives CASSSRTGGTEAFF.

This CDR3 reads CASSAWTGGTEAFF. CDR3 nucleotide sequence: TGTGCCAGCAGTGCCTGGACAGGGGGAACTGAAGCTTTCTTT. This sequence joins TRBV25-1 and TRBJ1-1; 10 bases are a match to TRBD1. V gave up 4 bases and J gave up 5 bases; unmatched junction bases: 4. The CDR3 is 14 amino acids. CDR1 is MGHDK, CDR2 SYGVNS, per germline.

The gene calls are TRBV4-1 and TRBJ1-4, with 8 nucleotides matching TRBD1. The CDR3 is 14 amino acids. The germline V gene has CDR1 MGHRA and CDR2 YSYEKL. V lost 3 bases, J lost 4 bases, and 1 base stayed unmatched. CDR3 DNA: TGCGCCAGCAGCCACGGACAGGGTAATGAAAAACTGTTTTTT. Its translation is CASSHGQGNEKLFF.

This clone was observed once. The chain recombines TRBV19 with TRBJ2-1; 12 positions agree with TRBD2. The germline V gene encodes CDR1 LNHDA and CDR2 SQIVND (reference sequence). Germline trimming cut 3 bases from V and 0 bases from J; bases unmatched to any gene: 0. The CDR3 runs 16 residues. CDR3 nucleotide sequence: TGTGCCAGTAGTATGACTAGCGGGGGCTCCTACAATGAGCAGTTCTTC. The encoded protein is CASSMTSGGSYNEQFF.

V is TRBV6-5 and J is TRBJ2-5, with TRBD2 identical over 14 bases. CDR3 length equals 15 residues. CDR1 is MNHEY, CDR2 SVGAGI, per germline. The ends lost 5 bases at V and 3 bases at J; junction bases unmatched: 2. The CDR3 DNA sequence: TGTGCCAGCAGTAAGGGACTAGCGGGGGAAGAGACCCAGTACTTC. Amino acids: CASSKGLAGEETQYF.

J is TRBJ2-2 and V is TRBV5-1; the D gene is possibly TRBD2 (6 bases). Looked up from germline, CDR1 is SGHRS and CDR2 is YFSETQ. V lost 1 base and J 4 bases, leaving 14 bases between the germline ends. The CDR3 extends over 16 amino acids. DNA for the CDR3: TGCGCCAGCAGCTTGAGCGTGGGGGGATCCACCGGGGAGCTGTTTTTT. The encoded protein is CASSLSVGGSTGELFF.

V and J are TRBV6-1 and TRBJ1-6, with 10 bases matching TRBD1. There are 16 residues in the CDR3. Germline V gene sequence: CDR1 MNHNS, CDR2 SASEGT. Trimming cost V 3 bases and J 7 bases; bases outside gene matches: 6. As DNA, the CDR3 is TGTGCCAGCAGTGATAAACCGGGACAGGGGAATTCACCCCTCCACTTT. This codes for CASSDKPGQGNSPLHF.

The V and J genes are TRBV5-1 and TRBJ1-4; 7 bases map to TRBD1. Germline V lookup: CDR1 SGHRS, CDR2 YFSETQ. Trimming removed 4 bases from V and 15 bases from J; junction bases left unmatched: 12. The length of the CDR3 is 13 residues. The CDR3: CASSPDAGQRVFF. DNA of the CDR3: TGCGCCAGCAGCCCCGACGCGGGACAGAGGGTGTTTTTT.

In this sample, this clone turned up a few times. In nucleotides, the CDR3 is TGCGCCAGCAGCCAACGTGATGACGGCCCCAGGGACTATGGCTACACCTTC. Its translation: CASSQRDDGPRDYGYTF. The chain couples TRBV4-1 to TRBJ1-2, with TRBD1 as a possible D gene (5 bases). V was pared by 2 bases and J by 3 bases, with 19 bases between. The CDR3 length is 17 residues. Germline V gene lookup returns CDR1 MGHRA and CDR2 YSYEKL.

This chain joins TRBV7-9 and TRBJ1-1, with D hard to call. V shed 1 base and J shed 0 bases, with 3 bases lying between them. Germline lookup yields CDR1 SEHNR and CDR2 FQNEAQ (reference sequence). The CDR3 has 13 amino acids. The CDR3 DNA reads as TGTGCCAGCAGCTTAGACATGAACACTGAAGCTTTCTTT. Translation: CASSLDMNTEAFF.

The chain carries TRBV6-1 and TRBJ1-1; D is unclear. The CDR3 is made up of 13 amino acids. Germline V gene data show CDR1 as MNHNS and CDR2 as SASEGT. The germline V and J ends were trimmed by 0 bases and 4 bases, with 6 bases remaining between them. The CDR3 DNA is TGTGCCAGCAGTGAAGCGCTGGGCACTGAAGCTTTCTTT. It encodes CASSEALGTEAFF.

This clone has just one count. The genes are TRBV6-1 and TRBJ2-7, with 10 bases aligning to TRBD1. Germline lookup yields CDR1 MNHNS and CDR2 SASEGT. The J segment lost 1 base and the V segment lost 4 bases, leaving 4 bases of the junction unmatched. CDR3 length: 15 residues. The CDR3 DNA reads TGTGCCAGCAGTGGACAGGGGGCAGGGTCCTACGAGCAGTACTTC. Protein: CASSGQGAGSYEQYF.